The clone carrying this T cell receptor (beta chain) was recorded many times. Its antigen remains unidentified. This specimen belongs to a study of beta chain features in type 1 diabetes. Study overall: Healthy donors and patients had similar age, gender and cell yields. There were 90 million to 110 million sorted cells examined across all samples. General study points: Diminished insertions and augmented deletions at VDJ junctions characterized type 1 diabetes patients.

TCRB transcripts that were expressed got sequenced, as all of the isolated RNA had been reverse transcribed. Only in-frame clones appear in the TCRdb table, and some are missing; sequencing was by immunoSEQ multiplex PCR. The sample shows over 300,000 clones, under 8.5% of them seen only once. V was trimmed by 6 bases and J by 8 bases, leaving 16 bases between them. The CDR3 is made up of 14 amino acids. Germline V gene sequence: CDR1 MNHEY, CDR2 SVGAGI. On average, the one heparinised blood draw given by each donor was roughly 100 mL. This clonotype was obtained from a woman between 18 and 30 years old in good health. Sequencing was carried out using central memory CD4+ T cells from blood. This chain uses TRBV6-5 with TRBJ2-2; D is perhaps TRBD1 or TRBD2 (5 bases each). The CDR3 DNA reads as TGTGCCAGCAGGAGGGACCTGAGGAAGGGGGAGCTGTTTTTT. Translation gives CASRRDLRKGELFF.